This T cell receptor beta chain appears in the sequencing data of a study of blood T cell repertoires in COVID-19. Study-wide background: Samples representing acute and convalescent COVID-19 were sourced from the United States, Italy and Spain. Sample material is recorded as cDNA or gDNA derived from T cells, B-cell-depleted T cells, or PBMCs.

V lost 4 bases, J lost 4 bases, and 9 bases stayed unmatched. This CDR3 contains 15 residues. CDR1 SGHNT and CDR2 YENEEA come from the germline V gene. In the original workflow: Amplifying reference gene primers gave estimates of nucleated cell counts. Produced via immunoSEQ multiplex PCR; TCRdb's table is partial and in-frame only. V and J calls and clone size are copied from that table; D and trimming were computed from the DNA. The data contain 300,000 to 350,000 clones, about nine tenths of them singletons. V usage is TRBV11-3 and J usage is TRBJ1-2, with TRBD1 matching over 7 bases. Sequenced: peripheral blood. The clonotype was recovered from a woman between 45 and 65 years old with COVID-19, enrolled during active disease. CDR3 sequence reads: CASSSLRQGTYGYTF. CDR3 nucleotides: TGTGCCAGCAGCTCCCTTCGACAGGGCACCTATGGCTACACCTTC. Combining the CDR3 with reference TRBV11-3 and TRBJ1-2 gives the whole variable domain EAGVVQSPRYKIIEKKQPVAFWCNPISGHNTLYWYLQNLGQGPELLIRYENEEAVDDSQLPKDRFSAERLKGVDSTLKIQPAELGDSAVYLCASSSLRQGTYGYTFGSGTRLTVV.